These 18 T cell receptor beta chains were sequenced from one sample in a study of T cells after posttransplantation cyclophosphamide. Measured with immunoSEQ multiplex PCR; TCRdb has only the in-frame clones, and not every one. The sample has about 66,000 clones, roughly 95% seen once. Sequences were obtained from PBMCs. These receptor sequences come from a woman under 40 in good health and a related stem cell transplant donor.

The chain is built from TRBV19 and TRBJ2-4; 8 nucleotides agree with TRBD1. The V gene's germline CDR1 is LNHDA and CDR2 SQIVND (reference sequence). The CDR3 length is 15 residues. Losses at the gene ends were 4 bases for V and 10 bases for J; bases not matched to a gene: 12. The CDR3 here is CASSTPGQGVGIQYF. In DNA, the CDR3 is TGTGCCAGTAGTACCCCAGGACAGGGTGTTGGGATTCAGTACTTC.

The chain carries TRBV7-2 and TRBJ2-1, with 10 bases identical to TRBD1. Germline values: CDR1 SGHTA, CDR2 FQGNSA. V trimming: 5 bases; J trimming: 0 bases; junction bases outside the gene matches: 4. This CDR3 spans 16 amino acids. The DNA of the CDR3 is TGTGCCAGCAGCCCTCGGACAGGGGGCTCCTACAATGAGCAGTTCTTC. It is translated as CASSPRTGGSYNEQFF.

Written as DNA, the CDR3 is TGTGCCTGGAGTGTAGTACTAGCGGGGCTCGATGAGCAGTTCTTC. It encodes CAWSVVLAGLDEQFF. The V and J genes are TRBV30 and TRBJ2-1; TRBD2 aligns across 10 bases. This CDR3 spans 15 amino acids. In germline, CDR1 is GTSNPN, CDR2 SVGIG (reference sequence). The V and J ends lost 0 bases and 8 bases, in that order; junction bases with no gene match: 7.

CDR3 sequence reads: CASSLKKGNYGYTF. CDR3 DNA sequence: TGTGCCAGCAGCTTGAAAAAGGGGAACTATGGCTACACCTTC. V is TRBV5-4 and J is TRBJ1-2, with a possible D match to TRBD1 (5 bases). Germline V gene sequence: CDR1 SGHNT, CDR2 YYREEE (reference sequence). The CDR3 has 14 amino acids. With 1 base removed from V and 2 bases from J, the gap between germline ends came to 9 bases.

The J gene is TRBJ1-2, the V gene TRBV4-3; D not resolved. CDR3 length equals 13 residues. Looked up from germline, CDR1 is LGHNA and CDR2 is YSLEER. The ends were cut back, 0 bases at V and 6 bases at J, with 8 bases in the middle. The CDR3 loop is CASSQDRVDGYTF. DNA of the CDR3: TGCGCCAGCAGCCAAGATAGAGTGGATGGCTACACCTTC.

The V gene is TRBV12-1, the J gene TRBJ1-5; the table's D call of TRBD1 was not tested on the DNA. TRBV12-1 is noted as a pseudogene. The CDR3 contains 18 residues. This CDR3 reads CASSTLNREILCNQPQHF. The DNA for the CDR3 is TGTGCCAGCAGCACCCTGAACAGGGAGATACTCTGCAATCAGCCCCAGCATTTT.

The chain couples TRBV4-3 to TRBJ2-3; possibly TRBD1 or TRBD2 for D (5 bases each). Germline V CDR1 and CDR2: LGHNA, YSLEER. CDR3 length equals 14 residues. Trimming stripped 4 bases from V and 5 bases from J, with 13 bases between. This CDR3 reads CASSPGTRRDTQYF. In nucleotides, the CDR3 is TGCGCCAGCAGCCCCGGGACCCGCAGAGATACGCAGTATTTT.

The V call is TRBV11-2, the J call TRBJ1-1; no clear D gene. CDR3 length: 13 amino acids. The germline V gene encodes CDR1 SGHAT and CDR2 FQNNGV. Trimming pared 2 bases from V and 2 bases from J, leaving 6 bases between. In DNA, the CDR3 is TGTGCCAGCAGCTTAACTTTAAACACTGAAGCTTTCTTT. It specifies CASSLTLNTEAFF.

The table lists this clone with a count of one. The chain uses TRBV6-6 and TRBJ1-1, with D uncertain. Trimming pared 2 bases from V and 0 bases from J, leaving 7 bases between. This CDR3 has 14 residues. Germline CDR1 MNHNY, CDR2 SVGAGI (reference sequence). CDR3 sequence: CASSYEHLNTEAFF. CDR3 bases: TGTGCCAGCAGTTACGAACACCTGAACACTGAAGCTTTCTTT.

The V call is TRBV5-1, the J call TRBJ1-2; D not resolved. The CDR3 has 14 residues. V lost 3 bases and J 6 bases, leaving 15 bases between the germline ends. CDR1 is SGHRS and CDR2 is YFSETQ in the germline V gene. The CDR3 loop reads CASSSLREGHGYTF. CDR3 nucleotides: TGCGCCAGCAGCTCCTTACGGGAGGGTCATGGCTACACCTTC.

V gene TRBV9 combines with J gene TRBJ2-5, with D tentatively TRBD1 (5 bases). The germline V and J ends were trimmed by 2 bases and 5 bases, with 13 bases remaining between them. This CDR3 has 14 amino acids. Looked up from germline, CDR1 is SGDLS and CDR2 is YYNGEE. The DNA of the CDR3 is TGTGCCAGCAGCGTCAGGGCCCCTCGGGAGACCCAGTACTTC. Translating gives CASSVRAPRETQYF.

The rearrangement joins TRBV30 to TRBJ1-1; D possibly corresponds to TRBD1 (5 bases). The CDR3 is 15 residues long. Trimming pared 0 bases from V and 0 bases from J, leaving 11 bases between. Germline CDR1 GTSNPN, CDR2 SVGIG (reference sequence). The CDR3 region has the DNA TGTGCCTGGAGTGTACAAGTCAGGGTGAACACTGAAGCTTTCTTT. Translation: CAWSVQVRVNTEAFF.

This chain uses TRBV7-9 with TRBJ1-2; TRBD1 aligns across 8 bases. From germline, CDR1 is SEHNR and CDR2 FQNEAQ (reference sequence). The CDR3 loop spans 15 amino acids. With V trimmed by 5 bases and J by 3 bases, 8 bases remained unmatched. CDR3 protein: CASSPRTGSYYGYTF. The CDR3 DNA reads TGTGCCAGCAGCCCCCGGACAGGGAGTTACTATGGCTACACCTTC.

V is TRBV4-2 and J is TRBJ2-2; D ambiguous. This CDR3 comprises 11 residues. Germline V gene data show CDR1 as LGHNA and CDR2 as YNFKEQ. Trimming pared 3 bases from V and 10 bases from J, leaving 6 bases between. CDR3: CASSQRTELFF. The CDR3 DNA follows: TGTGCCAGCAGCCAGCGTACGGAGCTGTTTTTT.

This rearrangement joins TRBV5-4 to TRBJ2-5; 10 nucleotides agree with TRBD1. The germline CDR1 and CDR2 sequences are SGHNT and YYREEE (reference sequence). This CDR3 has 15 amino acids. Trimming took 1 base from V and 5 from J; bases not matched to a gene: 5. The CDR3 nucleotides read TGTGCCAGCAGCTTGATGACAGGGGGCTATGAGACCCAGTACTTC. Encoded protein: CASSLMTGGYETQYF.

A note on this clone: The sample contains more than one DNA sequence encoding this CDR3. This chain links TRBV7-8 with TRBJ2-1; D is uncertain. The CDR3 is made up of 14 amino acids. The V end lost 0 bases, the J end lost 4 bases, and 7 bases lay between the germline ends. Germline V lookup: CDR1 SGHVS, CDR2 FQNEAQ. The CDR3 DNA reads TGTGCCAGCAGCTTAGCTGGACGGTACAATGAGCAGTTCTTC. Amino acids: CASSLAGRYNEQFF.

This chain connects TRBV19 to TRBJ2-7; D ambiguous. V was shortened by 6 bases and J by 6 bases, with 12 bases between the two germline ends. Germline-derived CDR1 and CDR2 are LNHDA and SQIVND (reference sequence). The CDR3 is 12 residues long. CDR3 loop: CASSSFSGEQYF. The CDR3 coding sequence is TGTGCCAGTAGCTCCTTTTCCGGCGAGCAGTACTTC.

The chain is built from TRBV6-5 and TRBJ1-5; possibly TRBD1 for D (6 bases). Trimming pared 6 bases from V and 7 bases from J, leaving 13 bases between. Germline V gene sequence: CDR1 MNHEY, CDR2 SVGAGI. The CDR3 loop spans 13 amino acids. The CDR3 region has the DNA TGTGCCAGCAGCCCGGACAGCCTACAGCCCCAGCATTTT. This sequence encodes CASSPDSLQPQHF.